A single sample gave rise to the 19 T cell receptor beta chains below, sequenced in a study of blood T cell repertoires in COVID-19. Method: immunoSEQ multiplex PCR; TCRdb's copy keeps in-frame clones and lacks some. The sample includes hundreds of thousands of clones, over 75% seen only once; the top ten take around 4%. Input material: peripheral blood. The receptors stem from a woman in her forties or fifties with active or convalescent COVID-19.

The chain links TRBV18 to TRBJ1-3; no clear D. V gave up 6 bases and J gave up 4 bases, with 22 bases separating them. Germline V CDR1 and CDR2: KGHSH, LQKENI. The CDR3 totals 17 residues. The CDR3 reads CASSSWMGRREGNTIYF. CDR3 bases: TGTGCCAGCTCGTCTTGGATGGGCCGAAGGGAGGGAAACACCATATATTTT.

The chain carries TRBV6-2 or TRBV6-3 and TRBJ1-5; 7 bases are shared with TRBD1. CDR1 MNHEY and CDR2 SVGEGT come from the germline V gene. V gave up 2 bases and J gave up 3 bases; unmatched junction bases: 7. The CDR3 loop spans 16 amino acids. In nucleotides, the CDR3 is TGTGCCAGCAGTTACCCCGGGACAGTACTCAATCAGCCCCAGCATTTT. It codes for CASSYPGTVLNQPQHF.

The chain is built from TRBV24-1 and TRBJ2-1; D unresolved. The germline gives CDR1 KGHDR, CDR2 SFDVKD. This CDR3 is 14 amino acids long. V shed 4 bases and J shed 6 bases, with 12 bases lying between them. Here the CDR3 reads CATSDPGFSNEQFF. The CDR3 nucleotides read TGTGCCACCAGTGACCCGGGTTTTAGCAATGAGCAGTTCTTC.

The J gene is TRBJ2-7, the V gene TRBV27, with 7 bases fitting TRBD2. Germline V CDR1 and CDR2: MNHEY, SMNVEV (reference sequence). V was clipped by 3 bases and J by 2 bases; unmatched bases: 7. This CDR3 is 15 amino acids long. The chain's CDR3 is CASSFGGRDPYEQYF. In DNA, the CDR3 is TGTGCCAGCAGTTTCGGTGGGAGGGATCCCTACGAGCAGTACTTC.

This clone was counted a single time. This chain connects TRBV10-3 to TRBJ2-7; 8 bases match TRBD2. There are 14 residues in the CDR3. The V and J ends lost 5 bases and 0 bases, in that order; junction bases with no gene match: 3. Germline values: CDR1 ENHRY, CDR2 SYGVKD. The CDR3 region has the DNA TGTGCCATCAGTACCGGGACTAGCTCCTACGAGCAGTACTTC. This encodes CAISTGTSSYEQYF.

The chain uses TRBV5-1 and TRBJ2-4; D remains ambiguous. CDR1 is SGHRS, CDR2 YFSETQ, per germline. This CDR3 spans 16 amino acids. Trimming stripped 0 bases from V and 0 bases from J, with 10 bases between. CDR3 sequence (DNA): TGCGCCAGCAGCTTGGATTCGTCGGTAGCCAAAAACATTCAGTACTTC. It yields the protein CASSLDSSVAKNIQYF.

This clone has a single count. J is TRBJ1-3 and V is TRBV11-2; D is possibly TRBD1 (5 bases). The CDR3 sequence is 16 residues long. The germline V and J ends were trimmed by 5 bases and 0 bases, with 14 bases remaining between them. Germline V gene lookup returns CDR1 SGHAT and CDR2 FQNNGV. CDR3 DNA: TGTGCCAGCAGCGGAACGGGACTGCCCTCTGGAAACACCATATATTTT. This codes for CASSGTGLPSGNTIYF.

This chain links TRBV28 with TRBJ1-6; 10 bases are shared with TRBD1. Germline V gene sequence: CDR1 MDHEN, CDR2 SYDVKM. Trimming took 3 bases from V and 8 from J; bases not matched to a gene: 10. This CDR3 is built from 17 residues. The DNA for the CDR3 is TGTGCCAGCAGTTTGGGTTTAGCAGGGACAGGGGATTCACCCCTCCACTTT. Translating gives CASSLGLAGTGDSPLHF.

The rearrangement uses TRBV27 and TRBJ1-2, with a weak D call TRBD1 (6 bases). CDR1 and CDR2 from the germline V gene are MNHEY and SMNVEV (reference sequence). Trimming stripped 8 bases from V and 4 bases from J, with 14 bases between. The CDR3 has 13 amino acids. The CDR3 DNA reads TGTGCCAGCGGGGGAAGGGGGTCCTATGGCTACACCTTC. Translated, it gives CASGGRGSYGYTF.

This chain links TRBV30 with TRBJ1-2; maybe TRBD1 (5 bases). Trimming left V 0 bases short and J 7 bases short, with 12 bases between. Germline-derived CDR1 and CDR2 are GTSNPN and SVGIG (reference sequence). The length of the CDR3 is 13 residues. In DNA, the CDR3 is TGTGCCTGGAGTGTAGGCCAGGGAACTGGCTACACCTTC. Protein sequence: CAWSVGQGTGYTF. Using reference TRBV30 and TRBJ1-2 for the parts outside the CDR3, the full variable domain is SQTIHQWPATLVQPVGSPLSLECTVEGTSNPNLYWYRQAAGRGLQLLFYSVGIGQISSEVPQNLSASRPQDRQFILSSKKLLLSDSGFYLCAWSVGQGTGYTFGSGTRLTVV.

This chain uses TRBV24-1 with TRBJ2-1; TRBD2 might be the D (5 bases). Deletions cut 5 bases from V and 12 bases from J, with 10 bases between. The CDR3 runs to 11 residues. Germline V gene sequence: CDR1 KGHDR, CDR2 SFDVKD. The CDR3 DNA reads as TGTGCCACCAGTGCGGGGTCGGGGCAGTTCTTC. Encoded protein: CATSAGSGQFF.

V is TRBV4-3 and J is TRBJ2-2, with TRBD1 identical over 10 bases. The V gene's germline CDR1 is LGHNA and CDR2 YSLEER. V lost 0 bases, J lost 6 bases, and 1 base stayed unmatched. CDR3 size: 15 residues. CDR3 residues: CASSQDGTGAGELFF. The CDR3 DNA sequence: TGCGCCAGCAGCCAAGATGGGACAGGGGCCGGGGAGCTGTTTTTT.

The chain joins TRBV14 to TRBJ2-3, with TRBD2 matching over 7 bases. This CDR3 contains 15 residues. The V segment lost 2 bases and the J segment 3 bases; nucleotides outside the gene matches: 5. CDR1 and CDR2 (germline): SGHDN, FVKESK. The CDR3 loop is CASSQIAGATDTQYF. The DNA for the CDR3 is TGTGCCAGCAGCCAAATAGCGGGTGCAACAGATACGCAGTATTTT.

DNA for the CDR3: TGTGCCAGCAGAGTGACAGGTGCGGCTGAAGCTTTCTTT. Its protein product is CASRVTGAAEAFF. The V call is TRBV28, the J call TRBJ1-1; tentatively, D is TRBD1 (6 bases). Germline V lookup: CDR1 MDHEN, CDR2 SYDVKM. CDR3 size: 13 residues. V dropped 6 bases and J dropped 6 bases, with 14 bases sitting between them.

This clone came up once. The chain employs TRBV15 and TRBJ1-4, with 7 bases fitting TRBD1. CDR1 is LNHNV and CDR2 is YYDKDF in the germline V gene (reference sequence). The V segment lost 9 bases and the J segment 3 bases; nucleotides outside the gene matches: 4. The CDR3 has 13 amino acids. The CDR3 region has the DNA TGTGCCACACGACAGGGACCTAATGAAAAACTGTTTTTT. This gives the protein CATRQGPNEKLFF. Drawing the rest from reference TRBV15 and TRBJ1-4, the complete variable domain is DAMVIQNPRYQVTQFGKPVTLSCSQTLNHNVMYWYQQKSSQAPKLLFHYYDKDFNNEADTPDNFQSRRPNTSFCFLDIRSPGLGDTAMYLCATRQGPNEKLFFGSGTQLSVL.

The chain combines TRBV5-1 with TRBJ1-3, with D perhaps matching TRBD1 (6 bases). V lost 4 bases and J lost 8, with 16 bases in between. CDR1 is SGHRS, CDR2 YFSETQ, per germline. The CDR3 runs 14 residues. The CDR3 DNA reads TGCGCCAGCAGCACGCCGGGACAAGTAGACACCATATATTTT. Translated: CASSTPGQVDTIYF.

The genes are TRBV27 and TRBJ2-2; D is possibly TRBD1 (6 bases). The CDR3 consists of 14 residues. The ends were cut back, 6 bases at V and 6 bases at J, with 14 bases in the middle. Germline CDR1 MNHEY, CDR2 SMNVEV (reference sequence). CDR3 region: CASRDTGFSGELFF. The CDR3 DNA reads as TGTGCCAGCAGGGACACAGGGTTCTCCGGGGAGCTGTTTTTT.

The chain is built from TRBV30 and TRBJ1-2; the D gene is possibly TRBD1 (5 bases). CDR1 GTSNPN and CDR2 SVGIG come from the germline V gene (reference sequence). This CDR3 contains 13 residues. Trimming pared 0 bases from V and 5 bases from J, leaving 10 bases between. CDR3 DNA: TGTGCCTGGAGTGTAAAGGGGCGGTATGGCTACACCTTC. Translating gives CAWSVKGRYGYTF.

The chain employs TRBV3-1 (or the pseudogene TRBV3-2) and TRBJ2-3; possible D gene TRBD2, 6 bases. Trimming took off 5 bases at V and 1 base at J, with 13 bases between the two ends. The V gene's germline CDR1 is LGHDT and CDR2 YNNKEL (reference sequence). CDR3 size: 15 residues. CDR3 protein: CASSKAGRRTDTQYF. The CDR3 region has the DNA TGTGCCAGCAGCAAGGCGGGGCGCCGCACAGATACGCAGTATTTT.